The TCR beta chain described here comes from a study of cytomegalovirus exposure and HLA in healthy donors (dated by TCRdb to the late 2010s). A note on the overall study: In an earlier analysis of fewer than 750 of the donors, about 260 Gb of sequence data and some 100 million unique TCR beta sequences from about 180 million T cells were reported. In a later genetic analysis, genome-wide SNP genotypes for about 65% of the roughly 700 donors were used, and that subset was treated as a discovery cohort. Donor age, sex, ethnicity and CMV serostatus were compiled together with the repertoire data. Five DR-DQ haplotypes were treated as single units for association and clustering because of strong linkage in the cohort. Along with the approximately 600-subject first cohort, a separate validation cohort of approximately 110 different subjects was used. Typing coverage varied by locus: roughly 629-630 donors for A, B, C, DRB1 and DQB1; more than 500 for DQA1; more than 600 for DPA1; fewer than 480 for DPB1. To predict cytomegalovirus infection status, the study brought together high-throughput TCR immunosequencing, statistical association of individual TCRs with disease status, and machine learning. In an earlier analysis of roughly 600 of the donors, high-throughput TCR beta sequencing was used to judge whether each TCR beta V gene segment behaved as functional or pseudogenic. Every discovery cohort repertoire had been produced on one sequencing platform. Among about 400 genotyped donors of the cohort, an average of about 220,000 unique TCR beta nucleotide sequences was sequenced per donor, of which about 19% were non-productive. The aim of the study was to test whether cataloging public T cell receptors could identify signatures of past pathogen exposure. The study profiled the T cell repertoires of about 640 subjects by immunosequencing and related them to cytomegalovirus serostatus. Of the roughly 400 genotyped donors, around 81% fell in the genetic ancestry cluster associated with self-reported Caucasian donors. Rather than using new phenotypic data, the later analysis identified candidate immune exposures from TCR beta sequences and from how often those sequences occurred across donors. Class I and class II HLA loci were covered by the typing at four-digit resolution. About 320 gigabases of sequencing data and approximately 85 million unique TCR sequences were included in an early release covering about 620 HLA-typed donors. To study patterns of TCR occurrence, a later analysis re-analyzed previously published TCR beta repertoires from 650 to 750 donors and added high-resolution HLA genotyping. General findings and caveats noted by the study authors: The 87-base-pair reads could not distinguish some IMGT-functional V segments, including TRBV6-2 and TRBV6-3, so those segments were excluded. According to the authors, the approach could potentially be generalized to other disease states and immunological phenotypes. An association between a missense DCLRE1C variant and V-gene and J-gene trimming of TCR beta chains was found in a later genetic analysis and replicated in an independent cohort. A later analysis found that HLA-associated TCR beta chains were more clonally expanded and had lower generation probabilities than equally common non-associated chains. A cluster of highly shared sequence variants was judged likely to represent a technical artifact of the sequencing pipeline. An earlier analysis of approximately 500 of the donors showed that most TCR beta V segments appeared in productive rearrangements either about 87% or about 30% of the time, which broadly matched IMGT annotations. A later analysis found that TCR association rates varied across HLA loci, with DRB1 alleles showing the most associated TCRs and HLA-C alleles the fewest. Because counts were too low, seventeen rarely observed V segments, including chromosome 9 orphons, were excluded from the earlier analysis of some 590 of the donors. According to a later analysis, most CMV-associated TCR beta chains appeared to be HLA-restricted, and the HLA associations seemed to be driven largely by CMV exposure. Linkage disequilibrium might explain the correlated functional status among segregating V segments, but an unknown experimental factor could not be ruled out. The classifier was reported to diagnose cytomegalovirus status with high specificity and sensitivity in both the original and validation cohorts. In vitro tests confirmed that a few of the cytomegalovirus-associated TCR beta chains recognize cytomegalovirus antigens. The only immune exposure information available for the cohort was CMV serostatus. A later genetic analysis reported fewer N-insertions in productive TCRs among donors in an Asian-associated ancestry cluster than the roughly 620-donor mean. In this cohort, only TCR beta chains were sequenced, and detectable features were limited by the absence of alpha or paired-chain data. At a false discovery rate of 0.05, a later analysis linked about 16,000 TCR beta sequences to specific HLA alleles. In a later analysis, several top co-occurrence clusters were reported to appear linked to parvovirus B19, influenza, CMV and Epstein-Barr virus. A further reported finding was that TCR beta sequences accurately predicted the HLA-A and HLA-B alleles for most subjects in the first cohort. Across donors, most TCR sequences were observed very rarely, whereas some public TCRs were present in many individuals. A total of roughly 160 TCR beta chains were listed by the study as associated with cytomegalovirus. The presence/absence analyses assumed that sequencing depth was roughly uniform across donors, and that assumption may not be true. HLA typing was unavailable for some donors at each locus, so association tests used only the typed subset. Assigning TCR associations to individual alleles was difficult when HLA alleles, especially DR and DQ, strongly co-occurred.

About this clone: The clone's antigen remains unknown. Base quality data are lacking; no much larger clone is found one base away.

The cohort consisted of 650 to 700 healthy bone marrow donors. All cohort members were sampled while nominally healthy, although unrecorded immune exposures were likely present. The donor was CMV seronegative and belonged to the group of more than 300 seronegative cohort members. Each donor provided a peripheral blood sample, and peripheral blood mononuclear cells were used for TCR beta sequencing. The Qiagen DNeasy Blood Extraction Kit was used to extract genomic DNA from the blood cell samples. Libraries came from the immunoSEQ multiplex PCR assay. The multiplex PCR relied on a mix of 60 forward primers for TCR Vbeta segments and 13 reverse primers for TCR Jbeta segments. The CDR3 region of rearranged TCR beta genes was amplified from genomic DNA by a multiplex PCR assay. The Illumina HiSeq System was used to sequence the amplified TCR beta libraries as 87-base-pair reads. Concerning the study's data processing: A later analysis counted approximately 74 million unique TCR beta chains across the 670 or so repertoires, and roughly 10 million of these chains were shared by at least two donors. A nearest-neighbor algorithm error-corrected the raw reads and collapsed the reads into unique sequences, merging closely related sequences to remove PCR and sequencing errors. Alignment of CDR3 sequences to IMGT reference sequences was used to assign V, D and J gene segments. Each retained sequence needed at least a six-nucleotide match to both a V gene segment and a J gene segment. A rearrangement counted as productive if the CDR3 had no stop codons and remained in frame with V and J, and every other rearrangement counted as non-productive. CDR3 was defined by IMGT convention, running from the second conserved V-encoded cysteine to the conserved J-encoded phenylalanine. The earlier analysis of roughly 590 of the donors excluded any sequence lacking an unambiguous match to a single V gene segment. An earlier analysis of some 610 of the donors called V segments functional above 56.7% productive rearrangements and segregating when the between-donor standard deviation exceeded 5%. A statistical classification framework was built to diagnose cytomegalovirus status from the catalog of TCR beta chain sequences. In a later analysis, TCR nucleotide sequences were compared against IMGT/GENE-DB human TR gene sequences so that V and J genes could be assigned. The TCRdist pipeline was used in a later analysis to assign CDR3 sequences and most-parsimonious VDJ recombination scenarios. In a later analysis, each TCR beta chain was defined by its CDR3 amino acid sequence together with its V-gene family, and reads lacking a unique V-gene family were excluded. To address suspected cross-contamination and a sequencing artifact, a later analysis removed approximately 600 highly shared, low-generation-probability nucleotide sequences. In a later analysis, a clonal expansion index was calculated for each public chain from normalized within-repertoire ranks of inferred template counts. In a later analysis, generation probabilities were computed using a VDJ recombination model fitted to out-of-frame rearrangements, and the results were checked against IGoR. Hypergeometric tests were used in a later analysis to score TCR-TCR, TCR-HLA and TCR-CMV co-occurrence, with a repertoire-size bias correction applied to the TCR pairs. A later analysis estimated false discovery rates by permuting HLA or CMV assignments 20 times. In a later analysis, co-occurring TCRs were grouped using DBSCAN, and TCRdist sequence similarity was added for clustering within HLA-allele-positive subsets. Repertoires with fewer than 30,000 or more than 120,000 public chains were left out of co-occurrence clustering, as were about 5 repertoires with anomalous nucleotide sharing. The table comes from immuneACCESS by way of TCRdb, which keeps in-frame sequences with V and J called. Part of the clones is missing from these tables; in studies checked, under half for an unresolved V gene and the rest for unknown reasons. V and J calls and clone size are copied from that table; D and trimming were computed from the DNA. This sample holds 45,000 to 65,000 clones; about 84% were observed only once. Together, the top ten hold roughly 1.5% of the sample.

Trimming costs V 5 bases and J 2 bases, and their ends lie 13 bases apart. Including the terminal cysteine and phenylalanine, the CDR3 comprises 14 residues. Solely the CDR3 DNA is kept, with 42 bases framed from the first base. CDR1 is given as SEHNR and CDR2 as FQNEAQ, both from the germline V gene (reference sequence). The receptor was derived from a man under 40 in good health and CMV-seronegative. Sequenced sample: PBMCs. The chain joins TRBV7-9 to TRBJ2-7, with a tentative D gene TRBD2 over 6 matching bases. Read as DNA, the sequence is TGTGCCAGCAGCGAAGGACTATCGACCTACGAGCAGTACTTC. The resulting protein is CASSEGLSTYEQYF.